What follows are 23 T cell receptor beta chains derived from one specimen sequenced in a study of T cell responses to AZD1222 COVID-19 vaccine. Generated by immunoSEQ multiplex PCR, the TCRdb table keeps only in-frame clones and is missing some. Among 110,000 to 150,000 clones listed, 85% to 95% were seen once. The sample was peripheral blood, taken after recovery from COVID-19. These TCRs come from an adult who had recovered from COVID-19.

This chain links TRBV18 with TRBJ2-1, with D perhaps matching TRBD1 or TRBD2 (5 bases each). Trimming removed 7 bases at V and 7 bases at J, with 11 bases between. This CDR3 contains 12 residues. Germline CDR1 and CDR2: KGHSH and LQKENI. The DNA of the CDR3 is TGTGCCAGCTTGGGGGTCCCTAATGAGCAGTTCTTC. Translating gives CASLGVPNEQFF.

The chain employs TRBV5-4 and TRBJ1-5, with TRBD1 as a possible D gene (6 bases). Germline V lookup: CDR1 SGHNT, CDR2 YYREEE (reference sequence). CDR3 length equals 14 residues. V lost 4 bases and J 4 bases, leaving 12 bases between the germline ends. The CDR3 region has the DNA TGTGCCAGCAGCATTGGAGGGGGGAATCAGCCCCAGCATTTT. It specifies CASSIGGGNQPQHF.

This clone was seen once. The rearrangement joins TRBV4-1 to TRBJ2-2, with unresolved D. The germline gives CDR1 MGHRA, CDR2 YSYEKL. V was trimmed by 2 bases and J by 1 base, leaving 2 bases between them. This CDR3 comprises 13 residues. CDR3 protein: CASSQRNTGELFF. For the CDR3, the DNA is TGCGCCAGCAGCCAAAGGAACACCGGGGAGCTGTTTTTT.

This chain uses TRBV7-3 with TRBJ1-1; 8 bases line up with TRBD1. Trimming cost V 5 bases and J 10 bases; bases outside gene matches: 9. The germline V gene has CDR1 SGHTA and CDR2 FQGTGA. The CDR3 consists of 13 residues. CDR3: CASSLGQGRGAFF. CDR3 DNA: TGTGCCAGCAGCCTCGGACAGGGCAGGGGAGCTTTCTTT.

This chain connects TRBV19 to TRBJ2-1; D call uncertain. Germline loops: CDR1 LNHDA, CDR2 SQIVND (reference sequence). V lost 5 bases, J lost 10 bases, and 15 bases lay in between. This CDR3 has 13 amino acids. The chain's CDR3 is CASSPGQVWEQFF. CDR3 in DNA: TGTGCCAGTAGTCCCGGGCAGGTATGGGAGCAGTTCTTC. Full variable domain (remainder filled in from reference TRBV19 and TRBJ2-1): DGGITQSPKYLFRKEGQNVTLSCEQNLNHDAMYWYRQDPGQGLRLIYYSQIVNDFQKGDIAEGYSVSREKKESFPLTVTSAQKNPTAFYLCASSPGQVWEQFFGPGTRLTVL.

The CDR3 loop reads CAISAGGADTEAFF. The CDR3 DNA is TGTGCCATCAGTGCAGGAGGGGCCGACACTGAAGCTTTCTTT. This chain connects TRBV10-3 to TRBJ1-1, with a tentative D call TRBD1 (5 bases). This CDR3 contains 14 residues. Germline CDR1 is ENHRY and CDR2 is SYGVKD. The V end was cut by 4 bases, the J end by 3 bases, with 12 bases between.

The rearrangement joins TRBV19 to TRBJ2-2; D call uncertain. The CDR3 is 14 residues long. Germline CDR1 reads LNHDA; CDR2 reads SQIVND (reference sequence). Trimming stripped 0 bases from V and 2 bases from J, with 4 bases between. The DNA for the CDR3 is TGTGCCAGTAGTATAGAAGTTAACACCGGGGAGCTGTTTTTT. Residues: CASSIEVNTGELFF.

This clone was seen just once. This chain links TRBV20-1 with TRBJ2-7; a weak D match, TRBD2 (6 bases). The CDR3 has 11 amino acids. CDR1 and CDR2 from the germline V gene are DFQATT and SNEGSKA (reference sequence). The CDR3 region has the DNA TGCAGCGCGGGACTTGAGTACGAGCAGTACTTC. Protein: CSAGLEYEQYF.

This chain links TRBV27 with TRBJ2-7; D may be TRBD1 (6 bases). Germline assignment: CDR1 MNHEY and CDR2 SMNVEV (reference sequence). V was trimmed by 3 bases and J by 6 bases, leaving 12 bases between them. The CDR3 sequence is 13 residues long. The DNA of the CDR3 is TGTGCCAGCAGTTTTCAGGGGCGAGGCGAGCAGTACTTC. This sequence encodes CASSFQGRGEQYF.

The chain combines TRBV6-6 with TRBJ1-5, with unresolved D. The CDR3 sequence is 14 residues long. Per germline, CDR1 MNHNY and CDR2 SVGAGI (reference sequence). Trimming took 7 bases from V and 6 from J, leaving 16 bases between them. As DNA, the CDR3 is TGTGCCAGCATCGAGACGACATACAGTCAGCCCCAGCATTTT. Its protein product is CASIETTYSQPQHF.

The chain carries TRBV4-1 and TRBJ2-2, with a weak D call TRBD1 (7 bases). V was pared by 4 bases and J by 4 bases, with 13 bases between. The CDR3 sequence is 15 residues long. Looked up from germline, CDR1 is MGHRA and CDR2 is YSYEKL. The CDR3: CASSPFQGGTGELFF. DNA of the CDR3: TGCGCCAGCAGCCCTTTCCAGGGGGGCACCGGGGAGCTGTTTTTT.

In this sample, this clone turned up once. The V and J genes are TRBV2 and TRBJ2-5; possibly TRBD2 for D (5 bases). Trimming cost V 4 bases and J 3 bases, with 9 bases left between them. The length of the CDR3 is 13 residues. CDR1 is SNHLY and CDR2 is FYNNEI in the germline V gene. The CDR3 bases are TGTGCCAGCAGTGGGGGAGAAGAAGAGACCCAGTACTTC. Amino acids: CASSGGEEETQYF.

The chain combines TRBV27 with TRBJ2-5, with TRBD2 identical over 7 bases. CDR3 length: 14 amino acids. The J segment lost 4 bases and the V segment lost 4 bases, leaving 6 bases of the junction unmatched. Looked up from germline, CDR1 is MNHEY and CDR2 is SMNVEV (reference sequence). Here the CDR3 DNA reads TGTGCCAGCAGTTCCGGGACTACCAGAGAGACCCAGTACTTC. This sequence encodes CASSSGTTRETQYF.

V and J are TRBV27 and TRBJ2-7; D possibly corresponds to TRBD2 (5 bases). The V end lost 5 bases, the J end lost 0 bases, and 17 bases lay between the germline ends. The CDR3 loop spans 16 amino acids. The germline CDR1 and CDR2 sequences are MNHEY and SMNVEV (reference sequence). Here the CDR3 DNA reads TGTGCCAGCAGTCGTCGGCCCAGCGGAAGCTCCTACGAGCAGTACTTC. Encoded protein: CASSRRPSGSSYEQYF.

The V and J genes are TRBV20-1 and TRBJ2-5; D is undetermined. V dropped 4 bases and J dropped 3 bases, with 6 bases sitting between them. The CDR3 is 11 amino acids. CDR1 is DFQATT, CDR2 SNEGSKA, per germline (reference sequence). In DNA form, the CDR3 reads TGCAGTGCTATACTAAAAGAGACCCAGTACTTC. It encodes CSAILKETQYF.

This chain links TRBV9 with TRBJ1-2; D ambiguous. The ends were cut back, 0 bases at V and 8 bases at J, with 11 bases in the middle. Per the germline V gene, CDR1 is SGDLS and CDR2 is YYNGEE. The CDR3 is 13 amino acids. The CDR3 here is CASSVAQAWGYTF. CDR3 sequence (DNA): TGTGCCAGCAGCGTAGCCCAGGCCTGGGGCTACACCTTC. The complete variable domain, with remaining parts taken from reference TRBV9 and TRBJ1-2, reads DSGVTQTPKHLITATGQRVTLRCSPRSGDLSVYWYQQSLDQGLQFLIQYYNGEERAKGNILERFSAQQFPDLHSELNLSSLELGDSALYFCASSVAQAWGYTFGSGTRLTVV.

This chain uses TRBV28 with TRBJ1-2; D gene uncertain. The V end was cut by 8 bases, the J end by 4 bases, with 20 bases between. Germline loops: CDR1 MDHEN, CDR2 SYDVKM. The CDR3 extends over 15 amino acids. CDR3 sequence (DNA): TGTGCCAGCTCGCCTGCGGAGGCAACCCCCTATGGCTACACCTTC. Its translation: CASSPAEATPYGYTF.

The table lists this clone with a count of one. The rearrangement links TRBV18 to TRBJ2-4; D possibly corresponds to TRBD2 (5 bases). The CDR3 spans 16 residues. Germline V CDR1 and CDR2: KGHSH, LQKENI. Trimming pared 5 bases from V and 1 base from J, leaving 15 bases between. This chain's CDR3 is CASSTDPTGAKNIQYF. The CDR3 region has the DNA TGTGCCAGCTCAACCGACCCGACGGGGGCCAAAAACATTCAGTACTTC.

The genes are TRBV9 and TRBJ1-1; D possibly corresponds to TRBD1 (6 bases). The germline V gene has CDR1 SGDLS and CDR2 YYNGEE. V was pared by 5 bases and J by 0 bases, with 14 bases between. This CDR3 is built from 15 residues. The CDR3 DNA is TGTGCCAGCAGTCACCAGACAGGTATGAACACTGAAGCTTTCTTT. This codes for CASSHQTGMNTEAFF.

The chain has TRBV9 and TRBJ1-2, with 10 bases fitting TRBD1. This CDR3 contains 14 residues. The V gene end was trimmed by 2 bases and the J gene end by 6 bases; junction bases not matched to a gene: 4. CDR1 is SGDLS and CDR2 is YYNGEE in the germline V gene. The DNA of the CDR3 is TGTGCCAGCAGCGTTGCCGGGACAGGGGATGGCTACACCTTC. It specifies CASSVAGTGDGYTF.

The rearrangement uses TRBV28 and TRBJ1-5, with D maybe TRBD1 (6 bases). Trimming took off 2 bases at V and 2 bases at J, with 13 bases between the two ends. The length of the CDR3 is 16 residues. CDR1 is MDHEN and CDR2 is SYDVKM in the germline V gene. Here the CDR3 DNA reads TGTGCCAGCAGTTTAACGAGGGCAGGGGGCAATCAGCCCCAGCATTTT. It encodes CASSLTRAGGNQPQHF.

The V gene is TRBV6-5, the J gene TRBJ1-2; D is unresolved. The CDR3 is 12 residues long. Deletions cut 6 bases from V and 4 bases from J, with 9 bases between. The V gene's germline CDR1 is MNHEY and CDR2 SVGAGI. The CDR3 DNA sequence: TGTGCCAGCAGACGGGATTCCTATGGCTACACCTTC. This codes for CASRRDSYGYTF.

The chain links TRBV6-5 to TRBJ1-1; weak D call: TRBD1 (6 bases). CDR1 and CDR2 (germline): MNHEY, SVGAGI. The CDR3 sequence is 14 residues long. Trimming pared 7 bases from V and 5 bases from J, leaving 17 bases between. The CDR3 coding sequence is TGTGCCAGCACCGGCGGCCTACAGGGTACTGAAGCTTTCTTT. This sequence encodes CASTGGLQGTEAFF.